This T cell receptor beta chain originates from a study of T cells in Graves' hyperthyroidism and ophthalmopathy. Study results and limitations: The model foresaw ophthalmopathy a median around 6 months prior to onset.

At least 3 on the Clinical Activity Score was recorded for ophthalmopathy patients, who also had NOSPECS grade at least 4 and duration under 3 months. The CDR3 has 14 amino acids. CDR1 and CDR2 from the germline V gene are KGHSH and LQKENI. The CDR3 regions of TCR beta were amplified from RNA transcripts. Initially, a first-round RT-PCR of the TCR CDR3 employed the HTBI primer set. TCRdb redid the calling of the multiplex PCR reads with MiXCR, one entry per CDR3 protein. Among roughly 500,000 distinct CDR3 sequences listed, approximately 25% were seen once. With regard to this clonotype: Its antigen remains unidentified. The junction departs from the called germline gene at one end, perhaps through a read error.

V usage is TRBV18 and J usage is TRBJ2-7; D is undetermined. Sequenced: blood. The clonotype originates from a woman in her twenties or thirties with Graves' ophthalmopathy. The chain's CDR3 is CASSPPVQTYDQYF. The CDR3 nucleotides are TGTGCCAGCTCACCACCCGTACAGACCTACGATCAGTACTTC. The full variable domain, rest sourced from reference TRBV18 and TRBJ2-7, is NAGVMQNPRHLVRRRGQEARLRCSPMKGHSHVYWYRQLPEEGLKFMVYLQKENIIDESGMPKERFSAEFPKEGPSILRIQQVVRGDSAAYFCASSPPVQTYDQYFGPGTRLTVT.